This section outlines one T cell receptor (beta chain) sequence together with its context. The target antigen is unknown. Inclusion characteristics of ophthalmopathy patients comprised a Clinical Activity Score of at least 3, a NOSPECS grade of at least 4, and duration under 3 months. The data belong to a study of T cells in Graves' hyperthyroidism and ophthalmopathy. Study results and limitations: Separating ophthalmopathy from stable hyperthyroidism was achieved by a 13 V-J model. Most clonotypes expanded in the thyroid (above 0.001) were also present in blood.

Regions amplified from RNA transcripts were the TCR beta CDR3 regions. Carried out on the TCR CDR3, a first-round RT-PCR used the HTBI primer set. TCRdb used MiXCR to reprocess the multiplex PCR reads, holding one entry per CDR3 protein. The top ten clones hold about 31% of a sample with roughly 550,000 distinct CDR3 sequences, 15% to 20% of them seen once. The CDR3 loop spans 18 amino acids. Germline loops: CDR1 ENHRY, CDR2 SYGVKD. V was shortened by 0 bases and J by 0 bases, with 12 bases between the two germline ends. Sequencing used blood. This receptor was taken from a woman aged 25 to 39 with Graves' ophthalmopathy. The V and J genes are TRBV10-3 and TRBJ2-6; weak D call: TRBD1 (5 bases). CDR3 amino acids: CAISESGRGNSGANVLTF. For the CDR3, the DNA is TGTGCCATCAGTGAGTCGGGAAGGGGAAACTCTGGGGCCAACGTCCTGACTTTC.